This TCR beta chain was recorded in a study of CD8+ T cells in alopecia areata. Whole-study context: Treatment of the treated patients consisted of oral tofacitinib, 5 to 10 mg twice daily. Tofacitinib dosing lasted 6 to 18 months, which was then followed by 6 months off drug. Study observations and caveats: Elevated clonality characterized lesional scalp relative to normal scalp, particularly in alopecia totalis/universalis.

The CDR3 covers 14 residues. CDR1 and CDR2 from the germline V gene are MGHDK and SYGVNS. V was clipped by 2 bases and J by 1 base, with 8 bases between them. This clone was counted only a few times. The target antigen is unknown. Extracted RNA was reverse transcribed into cDNA, the sequencing template. Clones were read by immunoSEQ multiplex PCR, and TCRdb kept only the in-frame ones, dropping some. The sample lists 140,000 to 150,000 clones, about 51% occurring once. This rearrangement joins TRBV25-1 to TRBJ1-1, with unresolved D. The input for sequencing was CD4+ T cells sorted from blood, taken at week 0. The clonotype originates from a human donor with alopecia areata. The CDR3 reads CASSEAVQNTEAFF. CDR3 in DNA: TGTGCCAGCAGTGAAGCCGTCCAGAACACTGAAGCTTTCTTT.